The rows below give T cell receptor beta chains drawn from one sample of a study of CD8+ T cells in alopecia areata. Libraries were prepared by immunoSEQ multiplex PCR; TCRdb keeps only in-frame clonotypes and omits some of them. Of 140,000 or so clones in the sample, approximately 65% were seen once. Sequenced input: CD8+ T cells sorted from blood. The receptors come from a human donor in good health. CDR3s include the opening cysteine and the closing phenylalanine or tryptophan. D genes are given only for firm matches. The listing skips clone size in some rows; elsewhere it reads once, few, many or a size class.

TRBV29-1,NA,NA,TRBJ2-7,TGCAGCGCCAGGGACCAGGGCGGGCAGTACTTC,CSARDQGGQYF
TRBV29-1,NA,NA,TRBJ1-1,TGCAGCGTTGCTACAGGGAGTCCGAACACTGAAGCTTTCTTT,CSVATGSPNTEAFF
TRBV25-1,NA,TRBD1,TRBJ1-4,TGTGCCAGCAGTGAGGGTCCGACAGGGTGGTATGAAAAACTGTTTTTT,CASSEGPTGWYEKLFF
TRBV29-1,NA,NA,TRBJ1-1,TGCAGCGTTGCCGTGGGGACTGAAGCTTTCTTT,CSVAVGTEAFF
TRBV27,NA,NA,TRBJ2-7,TGTGCCAGCAGTTATTGGGGGGCCGAGCAGTACTTC,CASSYWGAEQYF
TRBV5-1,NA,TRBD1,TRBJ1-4,TGCGCCAGCAGGGCGAGTCCCGGGACAGCAGAAAAACTGTTTTTT,CASRASPGTAEKLFF
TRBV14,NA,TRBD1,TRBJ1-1,TGTGCCAGCAGCCATCGGACAGGCCTGAACACTGAAGCTTTCTTT,CASSHRTGLNTEAFF
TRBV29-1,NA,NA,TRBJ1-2,TGCAGCGTTGAAGAGAGGGATGGCTACACCTTC,CSVEERDGYTF
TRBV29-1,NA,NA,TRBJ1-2,TGCAGCGTTGGTGGGGGCCCCAACTATGGCTACACCTTC,CSVGGGPNYGYTF
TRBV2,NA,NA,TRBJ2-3,TGTGCCAGCAGTGCAGAAAGCACAGATACGCAGTATTTT,CASSAESTDTQYF
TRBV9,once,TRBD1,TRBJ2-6,TGTGCCAGCAGCGCCCAGACAGGGGCTGGGGCCAACGTCCTGACTTTC,CASSAQTGAGANVLTF
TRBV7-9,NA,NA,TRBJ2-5,TGTGCCAGCGGACGGGGGAGCGGAGAGACCCAGTACTTC,CASGRGSGETQYF
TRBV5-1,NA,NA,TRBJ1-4,TGCGCCAGCAGCTCCAGAAGTAACGGTGAAAAACTGTTTTTT,CASSSRSNGEKLFF
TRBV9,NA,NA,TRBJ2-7,TGTGCCAGCAGCGTAGGGATAGCGCCCTCTGAGCAGTACTTC,CASSVGIAPSEQYF
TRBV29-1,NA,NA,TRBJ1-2,TGCAGCGTTGGATCCCTGACAGGCAGCCTCAACTATGGCTACACCTTC,CSVGSLTGSLNYGYTF
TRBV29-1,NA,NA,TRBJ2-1,TGCAGCGTGGAAAACATAGGGGTGGTCTACAATGAGCAGTTCTTC,CSVENIGVVYNEQFF
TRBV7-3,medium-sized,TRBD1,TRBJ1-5,TGTGCCAGCAGCAACCCCGACAGGGCGAATCAGCCCCAGCATTTT,CASSNPDRANQPQHF
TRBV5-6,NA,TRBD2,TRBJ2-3,TGTGCCAGCAGCTACTTAGCGGGAGGGACCACAGATACGCAGTATTTT,CASSYLAGGTTDTQYF
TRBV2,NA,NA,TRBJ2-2,TGTGCCAGCGTGGGGGGCGCCACCGGGGAGCTGTTTTTT,CASVGGATGELFF
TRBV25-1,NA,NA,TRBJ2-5,TGTGCCAGCAGTGAATATATCGGAGGGGCAGAGACCCAGTACTTC,CASSEYIGGAETQYF
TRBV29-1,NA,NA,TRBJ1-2,TGCAGCGTTGACGGCAGACCCTATGGCTACACCTTC,CSVDGRPYGYTF
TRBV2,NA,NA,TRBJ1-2,TGTGCCGGCAAAACCCTGACAGGAACCAGGGGCTACACCTTC,CAGKTLTGTRGYTF
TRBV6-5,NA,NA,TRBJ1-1,TGTGCCAGCAGCCCACAGGGTTGGACTGAAGCTTTCTTT,CASSPQGWTEAFF
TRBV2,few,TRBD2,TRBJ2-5,TGTGCCAGCGGGGGGGGGACTGGCGAAGAGACCCAGTACTTC,CASGGGTGEETQYF
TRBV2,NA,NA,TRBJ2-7,TGTGCCAGCATACTAGCCCTCTCCTACGAGCAGTACTTC,CASILALSYEQYF
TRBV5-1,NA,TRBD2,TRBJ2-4,TGCGCCAGCAGCCCCGGACTAGCGGGAGGCGGGACCAAAAACATTCAGTACTTC,CASSPGLAGGGTKNIQYF